The 3 T cell receptor beta chains in this list originate from one sample, sequenced in a study of PD-1 blockade in mismatch repair-deficient tumors. Profiling relied on immunoSEQ multiplex PCR, and the TCRdb table lists in-frame clones only, not all of them. Of about 34,000 clones in the sample, around 80% were seen once. The material was PBMCs, obtained less than 7 weeks after starting pembrolizumab. Receptors originate from an adult with mismatch repair-deficient cancer.

This clone was seen a single time. V and J are TRBV11-3 and TRBJ1-1; 7 bases align to TRBD1. Germline trimming cut 5 bases from V and 2 bases from J; bases unmatched to any gene: 17. Germline V CDR1 and CDR2: SGHNT, YENEEA. This CDR3 comprises 18 residues. DNA for the CDR3: TGTGCCAGCAGCCCTAGAAAGGGGGCGCGGGGTCCTAACACTGAAGCTTTCTTT. It encodes CASSPRKGARGPNTEAFF.

The V gene is TRBV28, the J gene TRBJ1-2; unclear D gene. The CDR3 consists of 14 residues. Trimming cost V 8 bases and J 0 bases, with 13 bases left between them. The germline V gene has CDR1 MDHEN and CDR2 SYDVKM. The CDR3 here is CASELEGANYGYTF. The CDR3 DNA sequence: TGTGCCAGCGAGCTCGAGGGAGCTAACTATGGCTACACCTTC.

V gene TRBV2 combines with J gene TRBJ2-1, with D possibly TRBD2 on 6 matching bases. V lost 6 bases to trimming and J lost 3 bases, with 12 bases between them. The CDR3 extends over 14 amino acids. The V gene's germline CDR1 is SNHLY and CDR2 FYNNEI. CDR3 sequence reads: CASRAGPLYNEQFF. In DNA form, the CDR3 reads TGTGCCAGCAGGGCGGGACCTCTCTACAATGAGCAGTTCTTC.